Included here is one T cell receptor beta chain sequence, with context. Its antigen is as yet unknown. The data stem from a study of T and B cells in COVID-19 patients. Study overall: Peripheral blood came from COVID-19 patients with active infection or after recovery. Broader study findings: At recovery TRB diversity and richness exceeded healthy donors, after highly clonal active COVID-19 repertoires. Blood from mildly ill patients while symptomatic, and early samples from severe cases, were scarce. In COVID-19 patients, T cell receptor beta variable and joining gene use was reportedly strongly skewed.

From blood, about 240-550 ng of genomic DNA served as TRB template. Multiplex PCR with BIOMED2 TRB-A/B primer pools amplified TRB rearrangements. MiXCR, run by TCRdb on the multiplex PCR reads, gives a single entry per CDR3 protein. The sample includes about 8,400 distinct CDR3 sequences, roughly a quarter of them seen just once. CDR1 is DFQATT and CDR2 is SNEGSKA in the germline V gene (reference sequence). V lost 1 base and J lost 0; bases outside the gene matches: 1. The CDR3 has 14 residues. The sample taken for sequencing was blood. This TCR was recovered from a human donor who had recovered from COVID-19. This chain uses TRBV20-1 with TRBJ2-5, with 8 bases lining up with TRBD2. CDR3 DNA: TGCAGTGCTAGAGTGACTAGCGACCAAGAGACCCAGTACTTC. Translating gives CSARVTSDQETQYF.